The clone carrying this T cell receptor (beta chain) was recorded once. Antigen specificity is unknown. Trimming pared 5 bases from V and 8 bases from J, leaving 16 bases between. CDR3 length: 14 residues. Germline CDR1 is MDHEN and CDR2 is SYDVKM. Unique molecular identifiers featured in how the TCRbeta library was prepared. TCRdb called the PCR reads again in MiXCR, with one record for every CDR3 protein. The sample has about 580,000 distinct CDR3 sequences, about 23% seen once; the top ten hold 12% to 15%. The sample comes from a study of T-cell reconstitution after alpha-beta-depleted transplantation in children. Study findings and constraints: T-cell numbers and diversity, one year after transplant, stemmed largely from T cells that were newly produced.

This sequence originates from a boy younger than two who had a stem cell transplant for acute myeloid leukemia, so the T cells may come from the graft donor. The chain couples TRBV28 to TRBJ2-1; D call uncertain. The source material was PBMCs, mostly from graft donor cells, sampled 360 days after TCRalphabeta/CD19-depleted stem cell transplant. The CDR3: CASSPLDLGDEQFF. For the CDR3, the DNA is TGTGCCAGCAGTCCCCTAGATCTAGGCGATGAGCAGTTCTTC.